This T cell receptor (beta chain) was observed in a study of identifying expanded T cells in peripheral blood. No infections or other immune events were documented during collection. Germline V gives CDR1 SQVTM, CDR2 ANQGSEA. V was clipped by 7 bases and J by 6 bases, with 28 bases between them. The CDR3 sequence is 16 residues long. Assay: immunoSEQ multiplex PCR; the TCRdb copy retains only in-frame clones and omits some. The table has 70,000 or so clones, roughly 88% seen once; the top ten hold around 3%. General observations from the study: About 1.2 clones differed between technical replicates, versus approximately 17 and 20 over time. Clone count variance between roughly 2-week samples rose with total template count.

Concerning this clone: Its target is unknown.

This clonotype was sampled from a person between 18 and 69 years old in good health. The chain uses TRBV29-1 and TRBJ2-7; D might be TRBD1 or TRBD2, each matching 6 bases. Specimen: blood. The CDR3 DNA reads as TGCAGCGGGGGGGACACAGTCGTTTCAGTATACCCCGAGCAGTACTTC. Protein sequence: CSGGDTVVSVYPEQYF.